A selection of T cell receptor beta chains follows, all from one sample in a study of vaccination and CD4 T cells after COVID-19. Their antigen targets remain unknown. TCRdb fed the PCR reads into MiXCR, producing one record per CDR3 protein. The repertoire holds about 25,000 distinct CDR3 sequences, with roughly 50% as singletons. The material sequenced was CD4+ T cells from blood, cultured in vitro. The origin of the receptors is a human donor who had recovered from COVID-19. Each CDR3 is given without its conserved first and last residue.

J: TRBJ1-2; V: TRBV2; CDR3: AMSGGPYGYT
J: TRBJ2-7; V: TRBV23-1; CDR3: ASSQVGYVGEQY
J: TRBJ2-1; V: TRBV6-5; CDR3: ASSYSSGGKGNEQF
J: TRBJ2-5; V: TRBV19; CDR3: ASSRRGAGQGYTQETQY
J: TRBJ1-2; V: TRBV7-9; CDR3: ASNLAGTTNLNYGYT
J: TRBJ1-2; V: TRBV30; CDR3: AWEQDGKFYGYT
J: TRBJ2-5; V: TRBV28; CDR3: ASSLSGTQY
J: TRBJ1-6; V: TRBV6-1; CDR3: ASSQGDRSNSPLH
J: TRBJ2-3; V: TRBV11-3; CDR3: ASSLFSGGDTQY
J: TRBJ1-1; V: TRBV10-3; CDR3: AIKRGNTEAF
J: TRBJ1-1; V: TRBV4-1; CDR3: ASSQGSETERNTEAF
J: TRBJ2-3; V: TRBV5-4; CDR3: ASSNRDRGTDTQY